The 8 T cell receptor beta chains below were found in one sample sequenced in a study of cytomegalovirus exposure and HLA in healthy donors. Some clones are missing from TCRdb's copy, which holds only in-frame ones; the method was immunoSEQ multiplex PCR. The sample shows fewer than 250,000 clones, 86% of them seen only once. Material for sequencing was PBMCs. These receptor sequences come from a woman aged 18 to 35 in good health and CMV-seronegative.

This sequence joins TRBV13 and TRBJ2-2, with 7 bases identical to TRBD2. Germline lookup yields CDR1 PRHDT and CDR2 FYEKMQ (reference sequence). Trimming at V came to 0 bases and at J to 3 bases, leaving 1 base not matched to a gene. The CDR3 extends over 15 amino acids. Here the CDR3 reads CASSLGAGYTGELFF. DNA of the CDR3: TGTGCCAGCAGCTTAGGAGCGGGGTACACCGGGGAGCTGTTTTTT.

The chain has TRBV5-1 and TRBJ2-3; 8 nucleotides match TRBD1. V shed 10 bases and J 1 base; nucleotides not matched to a gene: 5. From germline, CDR1 is SGHRS and CDR2 YFSETQ. The CDR3 runs 13 residues. CDR3 nucleotide sequence: TGCGCCTCCGGGACAGGCGGCACAGATACGCAGTATTTT. Translation: CASGTGGTDTQYF.

The chain recombines TRBV6-1 with TRBJ2-2; D unresolved. CDR3 length equals 13 residues. The V end lost 4 bases, the J end lost 1 base, and 4 bases lay between the germline ends. The germline gives CDR1 MNHNS, CDR2 SASEGT. The CDR3, as DNA: TGTGCCAGCAGTGGACTGAACACCGGGGAGCTGTTTTTT. Its translation is CASSGLNTGELFF.

The chain carries TRBV5-5 and TRBJ2-7, with D maybe TRBD2 (6 bases). Trimming removed 1 base at V and 2 bases at J, with 22 bases between. Germline assignment: CDR1 SGHKS and CDR2 YYEKEE (reference sequence). This CDR3 spans 18 amino acids. CDR3 nucleotide sequence: TGTGCCAGCAGCTTGAGACTCGTACAAGGCGGGGCGGCCTACGAGCAGTACTTC. This gives the protein CASSLRLVQGGAAYEQYF.

CDR3: CASSQGTGPGDTQYF. The CDR3, as DNA: TGCGCCAGCAGCCAAGGGACAGGGCCTGGGGATACGCAGTATTTT. V gene TRBV4-1 combines with J gene TRBJ2-3, with 8 bases lining up with TRBD1. The CDR3 contains 15 residues. V was pared by 1 base and J by 6 bases, with 6 bases of the junction left unmatched. CDR1 and CDR2 (germline): MGHRA, YSYEKL.

The genes are TRBV6-5 and TRBJ2-5; tentative D call: TRBD2 (5 bases). The CDR3 is 15 residues long. Trimming removed 7 bases at V and 6 bases at J, with 21 bases between. Per germline, CDR1 MNHEY and CDR2 SVGAGI. The CDR3 coding sequence is TGTGCCAGCACCCCTGGGGTACTCGGGGTCAAGACCCAGTACTTC. Translation gives CASTPGVLGVKTQYF.

This clone was recorded a few times. The genes are TRBV5-1 and TRBJ1-5; D gene uncertain. The ends were cut back, 0 bases at V and 1 base at J, with 8 bases in the middle. Germline V lookup: CDR1 SGHRS, CDR2 YFSETQ. There are 15 residues in the CDR3. The DNA for the CDR3 is TGCGCCAGCAGCTTGGGAGGCGGAAGCAATCAGCCCCAGCATTTT. Protein product: CASSLGGGSNQPQHF.

The V gene is TRBV9, the J gene TRBJ1-2, with 8 bases aligning to TRBD1. The length of the CDR3 is 15 residues. V was pared by 3 bases and J by 10 bases, with 14 bases of the junction left unmatched. Germline V lookup: CDR1 SGDLS, CDR2 YYNGEE. The CDR3, as DNA: TGTGCCAGCAGCGCCGGACAGGGATCCGGTATTCACTACACCTTC. Translating gives CASSAGQGSGIHYTF.